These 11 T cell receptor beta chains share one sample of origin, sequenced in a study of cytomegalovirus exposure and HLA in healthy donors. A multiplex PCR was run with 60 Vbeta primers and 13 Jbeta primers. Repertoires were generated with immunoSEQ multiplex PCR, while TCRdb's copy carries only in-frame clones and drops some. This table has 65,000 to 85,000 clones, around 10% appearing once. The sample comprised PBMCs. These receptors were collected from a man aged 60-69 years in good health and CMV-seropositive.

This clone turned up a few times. CDR3 in amino acids: CASGTGVQPQHF. CDR3 DNA: TGTGCCAGCGGGACAGGGGTCCAGCCCCAGCATTTT. The chain joins TRBV28 to TRBJ1-5; 10 positions agree with TRBD1. Germline trimming cut 8 bases from V and 7 bases from J; bases unmatched to any gene: 2. Germline CDR1 MDHEN, CDR2 SYDVKM. The CDR3 contains 12 residues.

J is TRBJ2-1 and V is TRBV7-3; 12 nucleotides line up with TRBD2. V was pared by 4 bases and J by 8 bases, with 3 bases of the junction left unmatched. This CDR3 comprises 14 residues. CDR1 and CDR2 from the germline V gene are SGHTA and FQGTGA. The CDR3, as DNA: TGTGCCAGCAGCTCCGGGACTAGCGGGCATGAGCAGTTCTTC. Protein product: CASSSGTSGHEQFF.

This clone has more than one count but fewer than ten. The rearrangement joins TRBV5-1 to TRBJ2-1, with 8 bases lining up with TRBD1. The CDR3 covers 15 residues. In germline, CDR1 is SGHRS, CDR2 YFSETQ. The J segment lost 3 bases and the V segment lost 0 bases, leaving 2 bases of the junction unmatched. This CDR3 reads CASSLGQGIYNEQFF. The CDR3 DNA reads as TGCGCCAGCAGCTTGGGACAGGGGATCTACAATGAGCAGTTCTTC.

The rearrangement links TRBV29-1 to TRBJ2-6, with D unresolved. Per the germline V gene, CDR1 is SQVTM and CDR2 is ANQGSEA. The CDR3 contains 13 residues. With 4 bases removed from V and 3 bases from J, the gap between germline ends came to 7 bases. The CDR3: CSVAVVGANVLTF. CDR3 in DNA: TGCAGCGTTGCAGTGGTTGGGGCCAACGTCCTGACTTTC.

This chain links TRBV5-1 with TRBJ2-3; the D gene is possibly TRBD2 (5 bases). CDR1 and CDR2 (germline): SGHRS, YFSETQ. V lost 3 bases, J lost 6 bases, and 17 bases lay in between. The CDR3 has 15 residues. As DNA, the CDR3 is TGCGCCAGCAGCTCGGACTCGGGGATGATGGATACGCAGTATTTT. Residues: CASSSDSGMMDTQYF. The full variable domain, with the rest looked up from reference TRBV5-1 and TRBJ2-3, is KAGVTQTPRYLIKTRGQQVTLSCSPISGHRSVSWYQQTPGQGLQFLFEYFSETQRNKGNFPGRFSGRQFSNSRSEMNVSTLELGDSALYLCASSSDSGMMDTQYFGPGTRLTVL.

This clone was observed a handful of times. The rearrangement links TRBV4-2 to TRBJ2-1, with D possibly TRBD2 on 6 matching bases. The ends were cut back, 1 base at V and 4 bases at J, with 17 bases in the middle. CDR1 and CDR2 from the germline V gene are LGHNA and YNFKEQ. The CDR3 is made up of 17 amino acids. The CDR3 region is CASSQGGVADFYNEQFF. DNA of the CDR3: TGTGCCAGCAGCCAAGGGGGCGTAGCGGACTTTTACAATGAGCAGTTCTTC.

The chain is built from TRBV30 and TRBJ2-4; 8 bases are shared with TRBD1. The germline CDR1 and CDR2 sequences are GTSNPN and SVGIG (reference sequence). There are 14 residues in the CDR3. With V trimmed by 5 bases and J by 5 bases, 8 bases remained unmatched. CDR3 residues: CAWAYRGVQNIQYF. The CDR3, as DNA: TGTGCCTGGGCATACAGGGGGGTCCAAAACATTCAGTACTTC.

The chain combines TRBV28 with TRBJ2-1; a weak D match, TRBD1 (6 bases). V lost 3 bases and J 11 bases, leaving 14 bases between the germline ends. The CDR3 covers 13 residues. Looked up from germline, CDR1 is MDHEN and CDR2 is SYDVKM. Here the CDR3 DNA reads TGTGCCAGCAGTTTGGGTGACAGGAGACAGCAGTTCTTC. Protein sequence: CASSLGDRRQQFF.

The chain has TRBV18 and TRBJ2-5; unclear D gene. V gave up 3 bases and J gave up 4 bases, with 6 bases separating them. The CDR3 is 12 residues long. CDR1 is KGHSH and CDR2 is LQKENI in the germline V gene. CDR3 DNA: TGTGCCAGCTCACCCTTGCGAGAGACCCAGTACTTC. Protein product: CASSPLRETQYF. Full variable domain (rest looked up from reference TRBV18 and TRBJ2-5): NAGVMQNPRHLVRRRGQEARLRCSPMKGHSHVYWYRQLPEEGLKFMVYLQKENIIDESGMPKERFSAEFPKEGPSILRIQQVVRGDSAAYFCASSPLRETQYFGPGTRLLVL.

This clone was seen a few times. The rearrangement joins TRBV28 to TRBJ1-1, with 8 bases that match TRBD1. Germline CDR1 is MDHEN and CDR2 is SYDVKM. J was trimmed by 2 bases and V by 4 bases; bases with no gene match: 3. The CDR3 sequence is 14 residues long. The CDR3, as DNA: TGTGCCAGCAGTTCGCCAGGGGGCAACACTGAAGCTTTCTTT. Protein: CASSSPGGNTEAFF.

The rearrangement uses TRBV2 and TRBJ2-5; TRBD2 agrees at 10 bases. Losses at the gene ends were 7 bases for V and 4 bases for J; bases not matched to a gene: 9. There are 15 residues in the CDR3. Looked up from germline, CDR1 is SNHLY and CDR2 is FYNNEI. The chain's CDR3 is CASNLGLAAGETQYF. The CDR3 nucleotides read TGTGCCAGCAACCTAGGACTAGCGGCAGGAGAGACCCAGTACTTC.